This entry features one T cell receptor beta chain sequence. The antigen remains undetermined. PCR amplification relied on 60 Vbeta primers (plus 13 Jbeta primers). Sequenced by immunoSEQ multiplex PCR; TCRdb stores in-frame clones only, minus some. This table holds about 150,000 clones, 84% found once. CDR1 and CDR2 from the germline V gene are SGDLS and YYNGEE. The CDR3 loop spans 15 amino acids. V shed 4 bases and J shed 4 bases, with 14 bases lying between them. This specimen comes from a study of cytomegalovirus exposure and HLA in healthy donors. Points from the study as a whole: In a later analysis, common viral pathogens appeared linked to several of the most significant clusters. The study put under 200 TCR beta chains on its list as cytomegalovirus-associated.

The TCR was taken from a boy aged 2 to 10 in good health and CMV-seronegative. The sample was PBMCs. The V call is TRBV9, the J call TRBJ2-2; D gene ambiguous. The CDR3 nucleotides are TGTGCCAGCAGCCCCTGTGGAGTCGGCACCGGGGAGCTGTTTTTT. It yields the protein CASSPCGVGTGELFF.